Given below is one TCR beta chain in context. Its binding antigen is unknown. Nothing much larger sits one base from this clone, and base qualities are not available. These data come from a study of radiotherapy plus CTLA-4 blockade in lung cancer (dated by TCRdb to the late 2010s). The study in broad terms: Objective responses were observed in about a sixth of enrolled patients, and disease control was achieved in less than 35%.

The germline V gene (reference sequence) specifies SGHKS as CDR1 and YYEKEE as CDR2. The V end loses 0 bases and the J end loses 6 bases, and a stretch of 10 bases separates them. Including cysteine and phenylalanine, the CDR3 has 14 amino acids. Of all the DNA, just the CDR3 is kept, 42 bases in frame from base 1. Library prep was done by the immunoSEQ multiplex PCR assay. This is the immuneACCESS table as TCRdb keeps it, with only in-frame sequences that have V and J called. A part of the clones is gone; compared with another copy, unresolved V genes explain less than half, and the rest is unexplained. The sample contains approximately 110,000 clones, roughly 80% of them found a single time. 3% to 4% of the sample lies in the top ten. Summary of the overall study and its limitations: After treatment with radiotherapy and ipilimumab, TCR clones that originated in tumors expanded in peripheral blood. The strongest predictors of response, as reported, were early dynamic changes in blood T cell clones along with a rise in serum interferon-beta after radiation.

In this study, focal radiation therapy paired with CTLA-4 blockade (ipilimumab) was tested in patients who had chemo-refractory metastatic non-small-cell lung cancer. The receptor's source is a human donor with non-small cell lung cancer that progressed on radiotherapy plus ipilimumab. Some clones in this sample may be carry-over from other donors' samples. The V gene is TRBV5-5 and the J gene is TRBJ1-5, and TRBD1 may be the D gene, going by 5 matching bases. Sequenced here: peripheral blood, sampled from a patient treated with radiotherapy plus ipilimumab. The CDR3 reads as follows: CASSLGQLGQPQHF. The nucleotide sequence reads TGTGCCAGCAGCTTGGGACAGCTAGGTCAGCCCCAGCATTTT.